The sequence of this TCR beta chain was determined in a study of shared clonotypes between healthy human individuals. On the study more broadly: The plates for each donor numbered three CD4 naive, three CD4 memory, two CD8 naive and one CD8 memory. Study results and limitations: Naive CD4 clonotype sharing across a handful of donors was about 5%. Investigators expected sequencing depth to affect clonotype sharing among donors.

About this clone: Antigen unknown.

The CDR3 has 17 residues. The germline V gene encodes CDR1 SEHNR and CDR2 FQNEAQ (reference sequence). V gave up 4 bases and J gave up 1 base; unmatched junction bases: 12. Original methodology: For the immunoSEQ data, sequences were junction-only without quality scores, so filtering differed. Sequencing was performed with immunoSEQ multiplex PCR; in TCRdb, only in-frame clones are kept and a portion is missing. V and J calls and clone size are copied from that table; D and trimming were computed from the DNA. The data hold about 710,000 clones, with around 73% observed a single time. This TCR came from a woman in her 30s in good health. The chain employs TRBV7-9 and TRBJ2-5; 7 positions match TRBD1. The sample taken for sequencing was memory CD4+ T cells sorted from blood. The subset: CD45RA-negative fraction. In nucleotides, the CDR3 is TGTGCCAGCAGCTCGAACAGGGGTGGGGTTCCCCAAGAGACCCAGTACTTC. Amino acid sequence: CASSSNRGGVPQETQYF.